Shown below are 6 T cell receptor beta chains from a single sample sequenced in a study of blood T cell repertoires in COVID-19. Using immunoSEQ multiplex PCR, the repertoire was profiled, and TCRdb retains in-frame clones only, with some absent. The sample comprises around 190,000 clones, 87% of which are singletons, and about a tenth rests with the top ten. The sequenced sample consisted of PBMCs or T cells enriched from blood (not recorded which). All receptors come from a man aged 18 to 35 with acute COVID-19.

The chain is built from TRBV7-2 and TRBJ2-1; TRBD2 matches at 14 bases. CDR3 size: 16 residues. The junction had 15 bases not matched to a gene; V was cut back by 5 bases and J by 15 bases. Germline CDR1 and CDR2: SGHTA and FQGNSA. CDR3 region: CASSPRAGTSGSRWFF. DNA for the CDR3: TGTGCCAGCAGCCCAAGGGCCGGGACTAGCGGGAGTAGGTGGTTCTTC.

The V gene is TRBV28, the J gene TRBJ1-5; D is unclear. V was cut by 0 bases and J by 6 bases, with 12 bases left in between. The length of the CDR3 is 15 residues. CDR1 is MDHEN, CDR2 SYDVKM, per germline. Here the CDR3 reads CASSLWGDYGQPQHF. The CDR3 coding sequence is TGTGCCAGCAGTTTATGGGGCGACTACGGTCAGCCCCAGCATTTT.

This clone was seen only once. The chain links TRBV29-1 to TRBJ1-3; D is ambiguous. The CDR3 loop spans 11 amino acids. Germline V gives CDR1 SQVTM, CDR2 ANQGSEA. Trimming stripped 4 bases from V and 3 bases from J, with 4 bases between. The CDR3 reads CSVVGGNTIYF. The CDR3 DNA follows: TGCAGCGTTGTCGGTGGAAACACCATATATTTT. Using reference TRBV29-1 and TRBJ1-3 for the parts outside the CDR3, the full variable domain is SAVISQKPSRDICQRGTSLTIQCQVDSQVTMMFWYRQQPGQSLTLIATANQGSEATYESGFVIDKFPISRPNLTFSTLTVSNMSPEDSSIYLCSVVGGNTIYFGEGSWLTVV.

This chain joins TRBV13 and TRBJ2-2; 11 bases agree with TRBD2. Trimming at V came to 5 bases and at J to 1 base, leaving 12 bases not matched to a gene. This CDR3 has 19 amino acids. Germline V gene sequence: CDR1 PRHDT, CDR2 FYEKMQ (reference sequence). The CDR3 region is CASSPLATSGTMNTGELFF. The CDR3 nucleotides read TGTGCCAGCAGCCCACTTGCGACTAGCGGGACAATGAACACCGGGGAGCTGTTTTTT.

The V and J genes are TRBV28 and TRBJ1-1, with 7 bases that match TRBD1. In germline, CDR1 is MDHEN, CDR2 SYDVKM. This CDR3 has 14 amino acids. J gave up 4 bases and V 6 bases, and 8 bases lay outside the gene matches. The CDR3 DNA reads TGTGCCAGCAGAAATACAGGGGTGGGCACTGAAGCTTTCTTT. It encodes CASRNTGVGTEAFF. The entire variable domain, with the rest obtained from reference TRBV28 and TRBJ1-1, is as follows: DVKVTQSSRYLVKRTGEKVFLECVQDMDHENMFWYRQDPGLGLRLIYFSYDVKMKEKGDIPEGYSVSREKKERFSLILESASTNQTSMYLCASRNTGVGTEAFFGQGTRLTVV.

This clone was seen only once. The chain links TRBV7-2 to TRBJ2-1; TRBD1 aligns across 9 bases. There are 15 residues in the CDR3. CDR1 and CDR2 from the germline V gene are SGHTA and FQGNSA. Trimming cost V 3 bases and J 10 bases; bases outside gene matches: 10. CDR3 in DNA: TGTGCCAGCAGCTTGGGACTCCGGGACAGGGCGGAGCAGTTCTTC. Its protein product is CASSLGLRDRAEQFF.